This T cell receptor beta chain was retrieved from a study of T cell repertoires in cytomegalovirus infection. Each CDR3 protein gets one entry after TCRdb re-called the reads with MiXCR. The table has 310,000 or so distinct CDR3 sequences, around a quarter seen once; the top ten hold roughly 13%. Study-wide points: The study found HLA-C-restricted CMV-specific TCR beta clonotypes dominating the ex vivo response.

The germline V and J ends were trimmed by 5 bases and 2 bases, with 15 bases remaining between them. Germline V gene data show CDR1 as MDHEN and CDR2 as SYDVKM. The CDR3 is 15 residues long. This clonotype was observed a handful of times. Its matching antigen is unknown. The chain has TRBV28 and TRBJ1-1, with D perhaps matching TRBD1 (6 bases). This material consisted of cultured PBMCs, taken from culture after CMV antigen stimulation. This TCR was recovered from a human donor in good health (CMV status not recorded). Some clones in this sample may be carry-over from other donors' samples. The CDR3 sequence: CASSLAGGANTEAFF. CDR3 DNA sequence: TGTGCCAGCAGTCTCGCCGGGGGGGCTAACACTGAAGCTTTCTTT. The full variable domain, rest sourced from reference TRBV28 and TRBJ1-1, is DVKVTQSSRYLVKRTGEKVFLECVQDMDHENMFWYRQDPGLGLRLIYFSYDVKMKEKGDIPEGYSVSREKKERFSLILESASTNQTSMYLCASSLAGGANTEAFFGQGTRLTVV.